The source of this T cell receptor (beta chain) is a study of blood T cell repertoires in COVID-19. Produced via immunoSEQ multiplex PCR; TCRdb's table is partial and in-frame only. The profile shows a few hundred thousand clones, around four fifths of them singletons. This clone was observed a single time. The sequence was obtained from a woman aged 60-75 years who had recovered from COVID-19. Material for sequencing was peripheral blood.

The CDR3 here is CASSAPKGLNTEAFF. As DNA, the CDR3 is TGTGCCAGCAGCGCCCCTAAGGGGCTGAACACTGAAGCTTTCTTT. The chain combines TRBV9 with TRBJ1-1, with D maybe TRBD1 (5 bases). V lost 3 bases and J 0 bases, leaving 12 bases between the germline ends. The germline V gene has CDR1 SGDLS and CDR2 YYNGEE. The CDR3 spans 15 residues.